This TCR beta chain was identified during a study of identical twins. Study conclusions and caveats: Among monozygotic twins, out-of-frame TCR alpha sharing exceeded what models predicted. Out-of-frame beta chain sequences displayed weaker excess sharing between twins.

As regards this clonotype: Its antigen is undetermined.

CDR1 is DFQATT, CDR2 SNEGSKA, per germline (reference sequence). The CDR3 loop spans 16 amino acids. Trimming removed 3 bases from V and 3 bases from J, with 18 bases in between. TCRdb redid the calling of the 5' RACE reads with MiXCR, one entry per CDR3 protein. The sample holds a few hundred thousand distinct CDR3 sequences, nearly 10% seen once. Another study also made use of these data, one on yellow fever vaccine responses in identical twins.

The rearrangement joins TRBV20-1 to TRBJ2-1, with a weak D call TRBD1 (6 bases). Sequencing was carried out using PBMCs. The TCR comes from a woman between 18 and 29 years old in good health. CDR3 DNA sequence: TGCAGTGCTAGGAACTCAACAGGGAAAGGCTACAATGAGCAGTTCTTC. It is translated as CSARNSTGKGYNEQFF.